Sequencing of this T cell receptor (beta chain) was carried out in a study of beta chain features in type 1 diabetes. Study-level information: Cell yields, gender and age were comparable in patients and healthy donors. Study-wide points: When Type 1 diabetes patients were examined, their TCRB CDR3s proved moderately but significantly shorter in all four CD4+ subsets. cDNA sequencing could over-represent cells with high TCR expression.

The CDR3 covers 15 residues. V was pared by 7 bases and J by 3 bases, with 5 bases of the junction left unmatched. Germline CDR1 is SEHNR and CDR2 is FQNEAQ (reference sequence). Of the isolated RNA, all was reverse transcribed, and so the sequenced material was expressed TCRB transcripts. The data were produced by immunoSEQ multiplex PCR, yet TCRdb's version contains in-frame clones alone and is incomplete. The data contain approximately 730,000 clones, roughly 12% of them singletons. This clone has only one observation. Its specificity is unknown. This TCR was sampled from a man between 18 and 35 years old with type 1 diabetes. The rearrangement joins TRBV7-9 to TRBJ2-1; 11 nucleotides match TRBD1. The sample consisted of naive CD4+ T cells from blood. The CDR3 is CASTAGQGGYNEQFF. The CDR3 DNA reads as TGTGCCAGCACCGCGGGACAGGGGGGCTACAATGAGCAGTTCTTC.